These T cell receptor beta chains were read from a single sample in a study of T-cell memory formation after mild COVID-19. From the 5' RACE reads, TCRdb called clonotypes with MiXCR, one entry per CDR3 protein. Of just over 200,000 distinct CDR3 sequences detected, more than 8% appear once; the ten largest clones hold 3.5%. The specimen sequenced was PBMCs or a T cell subset sorted from them (not recorded which). Receptors were obtained from a young man who had mild COVID-19 (a few samples of this study predate the infection). Cell type and time point are not known. The CDR3 runs from the conserved cysteine through the conserved F or W. Fields, in order: V gene, J gene, clone size, D gene, CDR3 DNA, CDR3 protein. D genes are given only for firm matches. Some rows mark clone size as missing; the rest say once, few, many or name a class of expanded clone.

TRBV7-3	TRBJ2-5	.	.	TGTGCCAGCAGCTTCGCGAGGGGGACCCAGTACTTC	CASSFARGTQYF
TRBV29-1	TRBJ1-4	few	TRBD1	TGCAGCGTTGAAGGGACAGGAACTAATGAAAAACTGTTTTTT	CSVEGTGTNEKLFF
TRBV25-1	TRBJ2-5	.	.	TGTGCCAGCAGACCCAACCAACTAGCCGGGCAAGAGACCCAGTACTTC	CASRPNQLAGQETQYF
TRBV4-2	TRBJ1-4	.	.	TGTGCCAGCAGCCTGGCGCCGGACGGTGAAAAACTGTTTTTT	CASSLAPDGEKLFF
TRBV5-5	TRBJ2-7	many	TRBD2	TGTGCCAGCGAAAGGACTAGCGCCGAAAAATACGAGCAGTACTTC	CASERTSAEKYEQYF
TRBV4-3	TRBJ2-2	.	TRBD2	TGCGCCAGCAGCCCATTAGCGGGGAGTCCCCCCGGGGAGCTGTTTTTT	CASSPLAGSPPGELFF
TRBV5-4	TRBJ2-2	few	TRBD2	TGTGCCAGCAGAGATCGCGCGGGGGGCGACACCGGGGAGCTGTTTTTT	CASRDRAGGDTGELFF
TRBV3-1	TRBJ2-1	.	TRBD2	TGTGCCAGCAGCGGGTGGGGACAGGGGACTAGCGGGGGGTACAATGAGCAGTTCTTC	CASSGWGQGTSGGYNEQFF
TRBV3-1	TRBJ1-1	.	.	TGTGCCAGCAGCCAGGGGACTCTAGGGGCTTTCTTT	CASSQGTLGAFF
TRBV20-1	TRBJ1-1	few	TRBD1	TGCAGTGGATCACAGGGGACGAACACTGAAGCTTTCTTT	CSGSQGTNTEAFF
TRBV12-5	TRBJ1-4	few	.	TGTGCTAGACGACACCCAACTAATGAAAAACTGTTTTTT	CARRHPTNEKLFF
TRBV5-1	TRBJ2-7	many	TRBD1	TGCGCCAGCAGCTGGGGACAGGTCTCCGAGCAGTACTTC	CASSWGQVSEQYF
TRBV6-6	TRBJ2-5	few	.	TGTGCCAGCAGTAACCCTCTAGCGAAGGAGACCCAGTACTTC	CASSNPLAKETQYF
TRBV28	TRBJ1-5	few	.	TGTGCCAGCAGACTAGCCTCCGGGACCCCGCTCGTCGCCCAGCATTTT	CASRLASGTPLVAQHF
TRBV5-1	TRBJ2-7	.	TRBD1	TGCGCCAGCAGCACTACAGGGGTGGACGAGCAGTACTTC	CASSTTGVDEQYF
TRBV6-5	TRBJ1-2	few	.	TGTGCCAGCAGTTATTCCTCTCTGGCGCCCGCCTATGGCTACACCTTC	CASSYSSLAPAYGYTF
TRBV10-2	TRBJ1-1	few	.	TGCGCCAGCAGTGAGTCGAGGGCTGCCACTGAAGCTTTCTTT	CASSESRAATEAFF
TRBV5-1	TRBJ2-3	.	.	TGCGCCAGCAGCCCCTTTGACACTCCGCCTAGCACAGATACGCAGTATTTT	CASSPFDTPPSTDTQYF
TRBV18	TRBJ2-7	.	.	TGTGCCAGCTCATCACGAGACGAGAGCGAGCAGTACTTC	CASSSRDESEQYF
TRBV7-3	TRBJ2-5	many	.	TGTGCCAGCAGCTTAACAGGGCAGGCGGGGACCCAGTACTTC	CASSLTGQAGTQYF
TRBV30	TRBJ1-5	.	TRBD1	TGTGCCTGGAGTGTACAACAGGGGTATCAGCCCCAGCATTTT	CAWSVQQGYQPQHF
TRBV3-1	TRBJ2-3	few	.	TGTGCCAGCAGCCGACTCCCGGCCACCACAGATACGCAGTATTTT	CASSRLPATTDTQYF
TRBV4-3	TRBJ2-7	few	.	TGCGCCCGAACTCCGGGAGCGCCGCCTCGAACGTCCTACGAGCAGTACTTC	CARTPGAPPRTSYEQYF
TRBV6-5	TRBJ1-1	few	.	TGTGCCAGCAGGGACTACAGGGACGACACTGAAGCTTTCTTT	CASRDYRDDTEAFF
TRBV7-2	TRBJ1-2	.	TRBD1	TGTGCCAGCAGCTTAGGACCTCTACAGGGGGTGAGCTATGGCTACACCTTC	CASSLGPLQGVSYGYTF
TRBV5-4	TRBJ1-6	few	.	TGTGCCAGCAGCCGGGGGGGGGACCCTCCCCTCCACTTT	CASSRGGDPPLHF